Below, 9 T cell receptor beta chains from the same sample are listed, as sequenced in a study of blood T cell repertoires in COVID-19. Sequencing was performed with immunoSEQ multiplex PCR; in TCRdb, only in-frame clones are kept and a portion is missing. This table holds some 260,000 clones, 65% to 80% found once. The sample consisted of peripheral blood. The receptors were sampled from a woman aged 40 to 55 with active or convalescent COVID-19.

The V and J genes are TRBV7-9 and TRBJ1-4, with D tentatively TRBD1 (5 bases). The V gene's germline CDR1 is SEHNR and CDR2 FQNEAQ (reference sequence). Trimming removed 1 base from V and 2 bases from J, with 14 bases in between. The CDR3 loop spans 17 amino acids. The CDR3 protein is CASSLVLAGGTNEKLFF. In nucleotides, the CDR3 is TGTGCCAGCAGCTTAGTGTTGGCGGGGGGGACTAATGAAAAACTGTTTTTT.

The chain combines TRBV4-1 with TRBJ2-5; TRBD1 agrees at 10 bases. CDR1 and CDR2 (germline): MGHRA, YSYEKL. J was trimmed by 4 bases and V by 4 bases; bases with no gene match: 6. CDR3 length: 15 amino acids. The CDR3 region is CASSPTGQGRETQYF. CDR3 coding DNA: TGCGCCAGCAGCCCCACGGGACAGGGGCGAGAGACCCAGTACTTC.

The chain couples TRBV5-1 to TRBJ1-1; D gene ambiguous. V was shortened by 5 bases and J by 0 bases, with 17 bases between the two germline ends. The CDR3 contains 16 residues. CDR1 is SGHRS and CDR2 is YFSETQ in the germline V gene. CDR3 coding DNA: TGCGCCAGCAGGGGTAGGAGCGCGACCATGAACACTGAAGCTTTCTTT. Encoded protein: CASRGRSATMNTEAFF.

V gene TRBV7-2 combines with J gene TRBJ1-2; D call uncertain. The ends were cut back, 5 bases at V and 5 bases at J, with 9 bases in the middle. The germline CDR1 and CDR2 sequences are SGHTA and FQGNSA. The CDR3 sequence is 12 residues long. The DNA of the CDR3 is TGTGCCAGCAGCCACTTGATTTATGGCTACACCTTC. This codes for CASSHLIYGYTF.

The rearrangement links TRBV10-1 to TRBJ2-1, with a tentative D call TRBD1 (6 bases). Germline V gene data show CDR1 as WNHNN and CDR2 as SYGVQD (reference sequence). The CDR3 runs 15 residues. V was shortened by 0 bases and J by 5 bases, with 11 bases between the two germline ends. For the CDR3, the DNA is TGCGCCAGCAGTGAGTCGCAGGGGTGGGACAATGAGCAGTTCTTC. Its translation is CASSESQGWDNEQFF.

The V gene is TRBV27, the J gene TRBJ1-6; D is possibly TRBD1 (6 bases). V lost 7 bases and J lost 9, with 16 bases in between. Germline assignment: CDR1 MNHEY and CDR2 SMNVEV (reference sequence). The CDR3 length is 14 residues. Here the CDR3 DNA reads TGTGCCAGCACCCCCCACAGGGACGGTTCACCCCTCCACTTT. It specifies CASTPHRDGSPLHF.

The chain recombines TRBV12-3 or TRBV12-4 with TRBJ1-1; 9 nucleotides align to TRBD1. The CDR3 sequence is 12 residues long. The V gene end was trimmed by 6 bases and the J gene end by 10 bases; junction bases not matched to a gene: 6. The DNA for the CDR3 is TGTGCCAGCAGATTCGACAGGGGGGGAGCTTTCTTT. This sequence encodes CASRFDRGGAFF.

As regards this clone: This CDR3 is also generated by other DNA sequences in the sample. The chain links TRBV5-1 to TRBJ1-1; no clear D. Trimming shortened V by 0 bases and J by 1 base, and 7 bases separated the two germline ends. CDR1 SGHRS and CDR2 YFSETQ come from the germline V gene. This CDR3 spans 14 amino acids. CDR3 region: CASSLDAGNTEAFF. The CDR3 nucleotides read TGCGCCAGCAGCTTGGATGCCGGGAACACTGAAGCTTTCTTT.

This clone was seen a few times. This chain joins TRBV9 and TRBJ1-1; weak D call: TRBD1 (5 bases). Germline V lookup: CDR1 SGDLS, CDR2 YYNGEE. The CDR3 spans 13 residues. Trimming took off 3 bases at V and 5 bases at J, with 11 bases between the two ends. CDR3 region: CASSAGGRTEAFF. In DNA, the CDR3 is TGTGCCAGCAGCGCCGGGGGGAGAACTGAAGCTTTCTTT.